The sequence of this T cell receptor beta chain was determined in a study of T cell repertoires in ileal Crohn's disease. Whole-study results and caveats: Every patient over 26.8% clonality showed endoscopic recurrence. The median delay to postoperative endoscopy was approximately 6.9 months.

The time point is: neoterminal ileum biopsy at postoperative endoscopy, about 6 months after surgery. The germline V gene has CDR1 GTSNPN and CDR2 SVGIG (reference sequence). The CDR3 totals 13 residues. The ends lost 4 bases at V and 8 bases at J; junction bases unmatched: 10. Repertoires were generated with immunoSEQ multiplex PCR, while TCRdb's copy carries only in-frame clones and drops some. The data hold about 12,000 clones, with around 69% observed a single time. As regards this clone: Its antigen remains unknown.

This TCR came from an adult with Crohn's disease. V gene TRBV30 combines with J gene TRBJ1-2; 7 bases fit TRBD1. Specimen: ileal tissue. The CDR3 is CAWTTTGSGGYTF. Written as DNA, the CDR3 is TGTGCCTGGACTACGACAGGGAGTGGCGGCTACACCTTC. Based on the CDR3 plus reference TRBV30 and TRBJ1-2, the full variable domain is SQTIHQWPATLVQPVGSPLSLECTVEGTSNPNLYWYRQAAGRGLQLLFYSVGIGQISSEVPQNLSASRPQDRQFILSSKKLLLSDSGFYLCAWTTTGSGGYTFGSGTRLTVV.